Given below is one T cell receptor beta chain in context. Antigen unknown. Every participating donor gave one draw, a heparinised blood sample averaging roughly 100 mL. The sample belongs to a study of beta chain features in type 1 diabetes. General study points: Reads derived from cDNA could over-represent cells showing high TCR expression.

All of the isolated RNA was reverse transcribed, so expressed TCRB transcripts were sequenced. Roughly 3.5 million reads per sample were averaged for naive, central memory and regulatory samples. Clones were sequenced by immunoSEQ multiplex PCR, and TCRdb holds only the in-frame ones, with some missing. Of some 150,000 clones in the sample, 48% were seen once. V shed 4 bases, J shed 4 bases, and the junction held 6 bases outside the gene matches. The CDR3 is made up of 15 amino acids. CDR1 ENHRY and CDR2 SYGVKD come from the germline V gene. Specimen: Tregs from blood. This TCR was sampled from a man between 18 and 29 years old in good health. V is TRBV10-3 and J is TRBJ2-1, with 8 bases fitting TRBD2. The CDR3 DNA is TGTGCCATCAGTGCAGCGGGAGAGGGATACAATGAGCAGTTCTTC. Amino acids: CAISAAGEGYNEQFF.